The 8 T cell receptor beta chains below all came from one sample that was sequenced in a study of blood T cell repertoires in COVID-19. This table comes from immunoSEQ multiplex PCR, and its TCRdb copy is limited to in-frame clones, with some not included. Of 130,000 or so clones in the sample, around four fifths were seen once. The source material was peripheral blood. These receptors were obtained from a human donor in a cohort sampled during active COVID-19.

V and J are TRBV7-9 and TRBJ1-2, with 9 bases matching TRBD1. Germline V gene lookup returns CDR1 SEHNR and CDR2 FQNEAQ (reference sequence). Trimming took 6 bases from V and 6 from J; bases not matched to a gene: 5. The CDR3 is 13 amino acids. CDR3 sequence reads: CASSPDRGDGYTF. CDR3 DNA: TGTGCCAGCAGTCCGGACAGGGGCGATGGCTACACCTTC.

The V gene is TRBV7-2, the J gene TRBJ2-5; 7 bases match TRBD1. This CDR3 has 14 amino acids. From germline, CDR1 is SGHTA and CDR2 FQGNSA. J was trimmed by 3 bases and V by 5 bases; bases with no gene match: 6. The CDR3 spells CASSPDRAKETQYF. CDR3 nucleotide sequence: TGTGCCAGCAGCCCCGACAGGGCGAAAGAGACCCAGTACTTC.

V usage is TRBV13 and J usage is TRBJ2-1, with D possibly being TRBD2 (6 bases). Germline V gene sequence: CDR1 PRHDT, CDR2 FYEKMQ (reference sequence). The CDR3 spans 13 residues. V was pared by 6 bases and J by 8 bases, with 14 bases between. The CDR3 here is CASSSGQRDEQFF. CDR3 in DNA: TGTGCCAGCAGTTCCGGGCAGCGGGATGAGCAGTTCTTC. The full variable domain, rest sourced from reference TRBV13 and TRBJ2-1, is AAGVIQSPRHLIKEKRETATLKCYPIPRHDTVYWYQQGPGQDPQFLISFYEKMQSDKGSIPDRFSAQQFSDYHSELNMSSLELGDSALYFCASSSGQRDEQFFGPGTRLTVL.

The gene calls are TRBV18 and TRBJ2-5; D is unresolved. Germline CDR1 KGHSH, CDR2 LQKENI. The CDR3 runs 14 residues. V gave up 3 bases and J gave up 1 base, with 9 bases separating them. CDR3 DNA: TGTGCCAGCTCACCTTCGGGTACCCAAGAGACCCAGTACTTC. Translation gives CASSPSGTQETQYF.

This clone came up once. The chain carries TRBV18 and TRBJ1-2; 8 bases match TRBD1. Per the germline V gene, CDR1 is KGHSH and CDR2 is LQKENI. CDR3 length: 18 amino acids. V trimming: 0 bases; J trimming: 2 bases; junction bases outside the gene matches: 11. This CDR3 reads CASSPPWQGARTNYGYTF. In DNA form, the CDR3 reads TGTGCCAGCTCACCACCGTGGCAGGGGGCGCGTACGAACTATGGCTACACCTTC. Using reference TRBV18 and TRBJ1-2 for the parts outside the CDR3, the full variable domain is NAGVMQNPRHLVRRRGQEARLRCSPMKGHSHVYWYRQLPEEGLKFMVYLQKENIIDESGMPKERFSAEFPKEGPSILRIQQVVRGDSAAYFCASSPPWQGARTNYGYTFGSGTRLTVV.

The chain is built from TRBV29-1 and TRBJ2-3; D uncertain. Trimming removed 6 bases from V and 2 bases from J, with 15 bases in between. The CDR3 has 14 residues. In germline, CDR1 is SQVTM, CDR2 ANQGSEA. CDR3 coding DNA: TGCAGCGTCGTACGGGTCTGGTCCACAGATACGCAGTATTTT. It yields the protein CSVVRVWSTDTQYF.

The chain has TRBV29-1 and TRBJ2-2; 7 positions agree with TRBD1. Germline CDR1 reads SQVTM; CDR2 reads ANQGSEA. The CDR3 covers 17 residues. V shed 1 base, J shed 2 bases, and the junction held 10 bases outside the gene matches. In DNA form, the CDR3 reads TGCAGCGTTGAAGGCAAACCGGGACAGTATAACACCGGGGAGCTGTTTTTT. Residues: CSVEGKPGQYNTGELFF.

The chain links TRBV20-1 to TRBJ2-2, with TRBD2 matching 12 bases. The CDR3 runs to 16 residues. Unmatched junction bases numbered 9, after V lost 3 bases and J lost 7 bases. Germline V gene lookup returns CDR1 DFQATT and CDR2 SNEGSKA (reference sequence). CDR3 sequence: CSASEASGRAHGELFF. In DNA form, the CDR3 reads TGCAGTGCTAGTGAAGCTAGCGGGAGGGCCCACGGGGAGCTGTTTTTT.